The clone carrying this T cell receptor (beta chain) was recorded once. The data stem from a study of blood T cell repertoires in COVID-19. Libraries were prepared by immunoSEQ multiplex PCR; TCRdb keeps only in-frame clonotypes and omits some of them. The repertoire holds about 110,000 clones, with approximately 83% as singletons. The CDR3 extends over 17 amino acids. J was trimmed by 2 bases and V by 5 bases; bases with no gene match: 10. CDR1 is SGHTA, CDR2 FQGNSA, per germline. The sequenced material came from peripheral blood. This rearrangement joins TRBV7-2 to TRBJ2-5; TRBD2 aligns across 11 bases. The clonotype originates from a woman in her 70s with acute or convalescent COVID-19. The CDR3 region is CASSRDLAGGRQETQYF. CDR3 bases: TGTGCCAGCAGCCGCGACCTAGCGGGAGGACGGCAAGAGACCCAGTACTTC.